The entry below describes one T cell receptor (beta chain). Its antigen is undetermined. These data originate in a study of T-cell memory formation after mild COVID-19. Study background: The study found TCR clusters largely donor specific. Regarding the study as a whole: Nothing confirmed that second-wave clones peaking on day 37 were specific for SARS-CoV-2.

The V gene lost 2 bases and the J gene lost 4 bases, with 8 bases spanning the gap. Germline loops: CDR1 SGHTA, CDR2 FQGNSA. CDR3 length: 13 amino acids. From 5'RACE with constant-segment primers came TCR alpha and TCR beta cDNA libraries that carried sample barcodes and UMIs. A single record per CDR3 protein comes from TCRdb applying MiXCR to the 5' RACE reads. The sample has 560,000 or so distinct CDR3 sequences, roughly 17% seen once; the top ten hold roughly 7.8%. The rearrangement joins TRBV7-2 to TRBJ1-2; TRBD1 is a possible D gene (5 bases). This receptor was obtained from an adult woman who had mild COVID-19 (a few samples of this study predate the infection). Cell type and time point are not known. The sample was PBMCs or a T cell subset sorted from them (not recorded which). In nucleotides, the CDR3 is TGTGCCAGCAGCTTACGGGGCCTCTATGGCTACACCTTC. Residues: CASSLRGLYGYTF.